This T cell receptor beta chain was captured in a study of molecular identifiers for immune sequencing clone quantification. Per germline, CDR1 SEHNR and CDR2 FQNEAQ (reference sequence). With 3 bases removed from V and 4 bases from J, the gap between germline ends came to 12 bases. The CDR3 sequence is 14 residues long. Sorting selected naive CD8 T cells with a CD8+CD4-CCR7+CD45RA+ phenotype. Making the bulk TCR libraries relied on previously described methods and listed TCR primers. TCRdb processed the PCR reads anew with MiXCR; each CDR3 protein has one entry. The data show about 500,000 distinct CDR3 sequences, roughly 23% seen once. This clonotype was found many times.

The sequencing input was naive CD8+ T cells from blood, with Jurkat cell RNA spiked in. Documented subset: FACS-sorted CD8+CD4-CCR7+CD45RA+ naive T cells. This sequence was found in a human donor in good health. Some libraries in this study had Jurkat cell RNA spiked in. The V gene is TRBV7-9, the J gene TRBJ2-5; maybe TRBD1 (6 bases). As DNA, the CDR3 is TGTGCCAGCAGCTTTCCAGGGGTTGGAGAGACCCAGTACTTC. It yields the protein CASSFPGVGETQYF.